The 15 T cell receptor beta chains reported below all come from one sample, sequenced in a study of blood T cell repertoires in COVID-19. Here immunoSEQ multiplex PCR was the method, and the copy in TCRdb shows in-frame clones only, minus some. The data hold 300,000 to 350,000 clones, with around nine tenths observed a single time. The material sequenced was PBMCs or T cells enriched from blood (not recorded which). The receptors derive from a woman aged 30 to 39 who had recovered from COVID-19.

The J gene is TRBJ1-6, the V gene TRBV7-3; D is possibly TRBD1 (6 bases). CDR3 size: 14 residues. Germline CDR1 and CDR2: SGHTA and FQGTGA. With 3 bases removed from V and 7 bases from J, the gap between germline ends came to 10 bases. Here the CDR3 DNA reads TGTGCCAGCAGCTTGGACAGCACGAATTCACCCCTCCACTTT. Protein product: CASSLDSTNSPLHF.

CDR3 sequence reads: CASSLYGVATGGNSPLHF. DNA of the CDR3: TGTGCCAGCAGTTTATATGGAGTAGCCACAGGGGGAAATTCACCCCTCCACTTT. The V and J genes are TRBV28 and TRBJ1-6; TRBD1 aligns across 8 bases. V was clipped by 1 base and J by 7 bases; unmatched bases: 12. CDR1 is MDHEN and CDR2 is SYDVKM in the germline V gene. The CDR3 sequence is 18 residues long.

V and J are TRBV6-2 or TRBV6-3 and TRBJ2-7; D might be TRBD1 (5 bases). The CDR3 runs to 13 residues. The ends were cut back, 2 bases at V and 2 bases at J, with 7 bases in the middle. Germline CDR1 and CDR2: MNHEY and SVGEGT. This CDR3 reads CASSYDRAYEQYF. DNA for the CDR3: TGTGCCAGCAGTTACGACAGAGCCTACGAGCAGTACTTC.

This clone was seen a few times. The chain recombines TRBV19 with TRBJ1-2, with no clear D. V was clipped by 5 bases and J by 7 bases, with 14 bases between them. The CDR3 extends over 13 amino acids. CDR1 LNHDA and CDR2 SQIVND come from the germline V gene (reference sequence). CDR3 protein: CASSAREFTGYTF. DNA for the CDR3: TGTGCCAGTAGTGCCCGGGAGTTCACTGGCTACACCTTC.

The rearrangement joins TRBV12-3 or TRBV12-4 to TRBJ2-7; D unclear. V lost 2 bases and J 6 bases, leaving 8 bases between the germline ends. The CDR3 is 12 amino acids. The chain's CDR3 is CASSLRSGEQYF. The CDR3 DNA is TGTGCCAGCAGTTTAAGGTCGGGCGAGCAGTACTTC.

The CDR3 DNA reads as TGCGCCAGCAGCTACGCTAGCGGGAGGAGCACAGATACGCAGTATTTT. Translating it yields CASSYASGRSTDTQYF. The chain couples TRBV5-1 to TRBJ2-3; 11 bases are shared with TRBD2. The CDR3 is 16 amino acids. V dropped 3 bases and J dropped 0; count of bases not matched to a gene: 3. CDR1 is SGHRS, CDR2 YFSETQ, per germline.

There are a few counts of this clone. The chain uses TRBV29-1 and TRBJ1-1; D is unclear. Germline V gene data show CDR1 as SQVTM and CDR2 as ANQGSEA. Deletions cut 5 bases from V and 0 bases from J, with 16 bases between. The CDR3 totals 15 residues. The CDR3 reads CSVMYTTTMNTEAFF. In DNA, the CDR3 is TGCAGCGTTATGTATACCACTACGATGAACACTGAAGCTTTCTTT.

This sequence joins TRBV4-2 and TRBJ2-1, with TRBD2 as a possible D gene (6 bases). The CDR3 is 16 residues long. With 1 base removed from V and 3 bases from J, the gap between germline ends came to 13 bases. Germline loops: CDR1 LGHNA, CDR2 YNFKEQ. CDR3 loop: CASSQGYSGLYNEQFF. CDR3 DNA: TGTGCCAGCAGCCAAGGTTACAGCGGGCTCTACAATGAGCAGTTCTTC.

V gene TRBV6-5 combines with J gene TRBJ1-2; the D is unclear. The V end lost 1 base, the J end lost 4 bases, and 13 bases lay between the germline ends. Germline V gives CDR1 MNHEY, CDR2 SVGAGI. The CDR3 extends over 15 amino acids. The CDR3 DNA follows: TGTGCCAGCAGTTACTTTAACGCGGAAACCTATGGCTACACCTTC. This translates into CASSYFNAETYGYTF.

This clone was recorded once. The chain is built from TRBV10-3 and TRBJ1-3, with a possible D match to TRBD1 (6 bases). Germline V lookup: CDR1 ENHRY, CDR2 SYGVKD. The CDR3 extends over 15 amino acids. V lost 7 bases and J lost 3, with 16 bases in between. CDR3 coding DNA: TGTGCCATCAACGTCGTGGGGGCAGGTGGAAACACCATATATTTT. It yields the protein CAINVVGAGGNTIYF.

V and J are TRBV6-5 and TRBJ2-7; 7 bases align to TRBD2. The CDR3 loop spans 15 amino acids. Looked up from germline, CDR1 is MNHEY and CDR2 is SVGAGI. The V and J ends lost 0 bases and 5 bases, in that order; junction bases with no gene match: 7. The CDR3 nucleotides are TGTGCCAGCAGTTACTCCGGACTAGGAGCCGACGAGCAGTACTTC. Amino acids: CASSYSGLGADEQYF.

Notes on this clone: A junction end diverges from the germline sequence, so it may reflect a read error. The V and J genes are TRBV3-1 (or the pseudogene TRBV3-2) and TRBJ2-2; 7 bases line up with TRBD1. CDR1 and CDR2 from the germline V gene are LGHDT and YNNKEL (reference sequence). This CDR3 has 18 residues. CDR3 sequence (DNA): TGTGCCAGCAGCCAAGGAAAGAGGGGACAGTCGAATACCGGGGAGCTGTTTTTT. Its protein product is CASSQGKRGQSNTGELFF.

The rearrangement uses TRBV7-9 and TRBJ2-3; tentative D call: TRBD1 (6 bases). CDR3 length: 13 residues. Germline V lookup: CDR1 SEHNR, CDR2 FQNEAQ (reference sequence). V was cut by 5 bases and J by 5 bases, with 11 bases left in between. CDR3 in DNA: TGTGCCAGCAGCGTCGGGACAATAGATACGCAGTATTTT. It encodes CASSVGTIDTQYF.

The chain carries TRBV3-1 (or the pseudogene TRBV3-2) and TRBJ1-4; D is perhaps TRBD1 (5 bases). The V and J ends lost 3 bases and 8 bases respectively, with 13 bases between them. The CDR3 contains 14 residues. Germline values: CDR1 LGHDT, CDR2 YNNKEL (reference sequence). Written as DNA, the CDR3 is TGTGCCAGCAGCCAGGGTCAGGGTGGCGAAAAACTGTTTTTT. Encoded protein: CASSQGQGGEKLFF.

This chain joins TRBV7-3 and TRBJ1-4; the match to TRBD1 covers 12 bases. Germline V lookup: CDR1 SGHTA, CDR2 FQGTGA. V gave up 2 bases and J gave up 0 bases; unmatched junction bases: 7. The CDR3 spans 19 residues. The CDR3 sequence is CASSLRDRGRMATNEKLFF. In DNA, the CDR3 is TGTGCCAGCAGCTTACGGGACAGGGGGCGGATGGCAACTAATGAAAAACTGTTTTTT.